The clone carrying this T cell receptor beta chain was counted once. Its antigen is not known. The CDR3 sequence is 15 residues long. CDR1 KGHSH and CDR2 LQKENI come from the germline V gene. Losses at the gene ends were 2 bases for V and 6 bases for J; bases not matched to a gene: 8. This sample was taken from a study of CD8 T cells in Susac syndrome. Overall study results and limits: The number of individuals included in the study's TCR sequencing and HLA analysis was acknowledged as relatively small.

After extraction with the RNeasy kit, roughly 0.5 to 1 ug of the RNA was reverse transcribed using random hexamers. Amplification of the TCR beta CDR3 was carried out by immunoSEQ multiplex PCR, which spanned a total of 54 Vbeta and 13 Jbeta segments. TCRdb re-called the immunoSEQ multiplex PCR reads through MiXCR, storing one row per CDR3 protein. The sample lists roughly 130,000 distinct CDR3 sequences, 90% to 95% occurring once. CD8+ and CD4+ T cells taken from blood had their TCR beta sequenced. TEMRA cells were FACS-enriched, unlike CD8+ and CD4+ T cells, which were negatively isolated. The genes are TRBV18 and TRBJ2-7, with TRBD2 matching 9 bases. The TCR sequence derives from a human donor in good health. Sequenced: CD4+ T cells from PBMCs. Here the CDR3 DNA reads TGTGCCAGCTCACCAGAACAGGGACTAGCAGGCGAGCAGTACTTC. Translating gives CASSPEQGLAGEQYF.